The following is a T cell receptor (beta chain) sequence with its context. Antigen specificity is unknown. The data originate from a study of cytomegalovirus exposure and HLA in healthy donors. Findings and caveats of the study: In an earlier analysis, about 87% or about 30%: the productive usage of most TCR beta V segments. Reports indicate that TCR beta sequences accurately predicted the HLA-A and HLA-B alleles of most subjects.

CDR3 length: 17 residues. V gave up 2 bases and J gave up 6 bases, with 19 bases separating them. CDR1 is SGHTA, CDR2 FQGNSA, per germline. The primer mix had 60 Vbeta and 13 Jbeta primers. Only in-frame clones appear in the TCRdb table, and some are missing; sequencing was by immunoSEQ multiplex PCR. In the table there are around 190,000 clones, approximately 80% of which are singletons. This clonotype was sampled from a man in his sixties in good health and CMV-seronegative. Sample: PBMCs. This chain joins TRBV7-2 and TRBJ2-2; maybe TRBD2 (5 bases). CDR3 in DNA: TGTGCCAGCAGCTTATTCGTCTTAGGGAGTAACTCCGGGGAGCTGTTTTTT. Translation gives CASSLFVLGSNSGELFF.